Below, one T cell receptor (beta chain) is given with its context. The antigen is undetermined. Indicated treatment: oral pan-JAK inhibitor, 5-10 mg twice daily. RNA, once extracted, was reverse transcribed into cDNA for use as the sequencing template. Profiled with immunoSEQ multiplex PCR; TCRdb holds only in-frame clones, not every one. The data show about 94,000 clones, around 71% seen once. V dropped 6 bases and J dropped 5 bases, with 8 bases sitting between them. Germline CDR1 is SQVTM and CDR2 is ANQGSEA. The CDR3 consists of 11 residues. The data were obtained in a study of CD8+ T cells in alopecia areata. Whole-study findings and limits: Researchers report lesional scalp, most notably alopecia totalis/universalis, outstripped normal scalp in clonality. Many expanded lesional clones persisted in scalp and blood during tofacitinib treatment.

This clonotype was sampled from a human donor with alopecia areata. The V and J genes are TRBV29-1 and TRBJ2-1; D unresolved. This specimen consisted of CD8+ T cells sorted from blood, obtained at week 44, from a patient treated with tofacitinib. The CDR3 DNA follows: TGCAGCGTCCCAAAGCACAATGAGCAGTTCTTC. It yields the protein CSVPKHNEQFF.